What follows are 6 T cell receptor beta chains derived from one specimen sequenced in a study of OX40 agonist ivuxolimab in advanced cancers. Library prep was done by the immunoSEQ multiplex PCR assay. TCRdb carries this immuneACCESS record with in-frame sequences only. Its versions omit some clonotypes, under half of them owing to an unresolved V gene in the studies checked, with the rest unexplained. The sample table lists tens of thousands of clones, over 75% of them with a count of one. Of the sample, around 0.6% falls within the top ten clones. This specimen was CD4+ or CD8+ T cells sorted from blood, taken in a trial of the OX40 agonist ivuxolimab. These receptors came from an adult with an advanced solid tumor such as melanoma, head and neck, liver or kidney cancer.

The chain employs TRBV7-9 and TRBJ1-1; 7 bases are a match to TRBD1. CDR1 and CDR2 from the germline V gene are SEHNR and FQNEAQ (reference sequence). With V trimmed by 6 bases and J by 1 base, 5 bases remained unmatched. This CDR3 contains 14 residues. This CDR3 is CASRSGTENTEAFF. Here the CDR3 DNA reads TGTGCCAGCAGGTCCGGGACAGAGAACACTGAAGCTTTCTTT.

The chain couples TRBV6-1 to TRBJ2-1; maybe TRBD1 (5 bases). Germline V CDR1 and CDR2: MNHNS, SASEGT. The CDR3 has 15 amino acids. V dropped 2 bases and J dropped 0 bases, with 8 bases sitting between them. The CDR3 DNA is TGTGCCAGCAGTGAACAGGGAAGCTCCTACAATGAGCAGTTCTTC. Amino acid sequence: CASSEQGSSYNEQFF.

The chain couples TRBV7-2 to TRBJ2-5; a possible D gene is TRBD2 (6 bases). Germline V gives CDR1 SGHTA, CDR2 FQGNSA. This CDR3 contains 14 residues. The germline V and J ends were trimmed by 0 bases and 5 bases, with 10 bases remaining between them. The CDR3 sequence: CASSLARGSETQYF. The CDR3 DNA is TGTGCCAGCAGCTTAGCTCGGGGGTCGGAGACCCAGTACTTC.

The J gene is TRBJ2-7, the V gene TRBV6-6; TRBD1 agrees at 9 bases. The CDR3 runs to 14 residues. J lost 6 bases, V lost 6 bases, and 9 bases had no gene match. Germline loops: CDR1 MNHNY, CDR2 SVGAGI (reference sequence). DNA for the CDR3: TGTGCCAGCAGATACGAGGACAGGGGTCGCGAGCAGTACTTC. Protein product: CASRYEDRGREQYF.

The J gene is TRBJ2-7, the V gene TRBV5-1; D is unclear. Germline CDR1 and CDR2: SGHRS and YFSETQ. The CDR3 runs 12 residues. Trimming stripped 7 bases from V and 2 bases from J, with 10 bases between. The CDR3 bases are TGCGCCAGCTCCGGTGGGGCCTACGAGCAGTACTTC. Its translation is CASSGGAYEQYF.

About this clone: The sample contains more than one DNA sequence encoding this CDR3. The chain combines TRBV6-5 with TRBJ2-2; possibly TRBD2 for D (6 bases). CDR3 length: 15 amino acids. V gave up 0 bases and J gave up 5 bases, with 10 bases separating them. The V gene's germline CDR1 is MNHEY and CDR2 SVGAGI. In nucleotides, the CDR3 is TGTGCCAGCAGTTACTCCGGGAGAAGGACCGGGGAGCTGTTTTTT. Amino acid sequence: CASSYSGRRTGELFF.